Presented here are 24 T cell receptor beta chains from one specimen sequenced in a study of blood T cell repertoires in COVID-19. Profiled with immunoSEQ multiplex PCR; TCRdb holds only in-frame clones, not every one. Among fewer than 300,000 clones listed, 90% were seen once. Sequences were obtained from peripheral blood. The receptors stem from a woman aged 45-65 years with COVID-19, enrolled during active disease.

The V and J genes are TRBV29-1 and TRBJ1-1, with TRBD1 matching 8 bases. This CDR3 spans 13 amino acids. V lost 4 bases to trimming and J lost 1 base; unmatched junction nucleotides: 2. Germline V gene data show CDR1 as SQVTM and CDR2 as ANQGSEA. In nucleotides, the CDR3 is TGCAGCGTTGGGACAGGGCAGAACACTGAAGCTTTCTTT. It specifies CSVGTGQNTEAFF.

V is TRBV7-9 and J is TRBJ1-2; D not resolved. CDR1 SEHNR and CDR2 FQNEAQ come from the germline V gene (reference sequence). The CDR3 consists of 16 residues. The ends were cut back, 6 bases at V and 5 bases at J, with 22 bases in the middle. The CDR3 sequence: CASSSGEAGSIYGYTF. The CDR3 bases are TGTGCCAGCAGTTCGGGAGAGGCCGGGTCCATATATGGCTACACCTTC.

This clone was seen many times. Other DNA sequences of this sample code for an identical CDR3. The chain combines TRBV27 with TRBJ2-7, with unresolved D. V gave up 0 bases and J gave up 1 base, with 4 bases separating them. Germline CDR1 MNHEY, CDR2 SMNVEV (reference sequence). This CDR3 spans 13 amino acids. The CDR3 here is CASSLSKSYEQYF. The CDR3 nucleotides read TGTGCCAGCAGTTTATCTAAATCCTACGAGCAGTACTTC.

V and J are TRBV7-9 and TRBJ2-1; 10 bases match TRBD1. The V gene end was trimmed by 5 bases and the J gene end by 6 bases; junction bases not matched to a gene: 10. The CDR3 runs 16 residues. Germline V gene lookup returns CDR1 SEHNR and CDR2 FQNEAQ (reference sequence). The CDR3, as DNA: TGTGCCAGCAGCCCACTGAGGGGACAGGGGAGCAATGAGCAGTTCTTC. Protein: CASSPLRGQGSNEQFF. The variable domain in full, with the rest retrieved from reference TRBV7-9 and TRBJ2-1, is DTGVSQNPRHKITKRGQNVTFRCDPISEHNRLYWYRQTLGQGPEFLTYFQNEAQLEKSRLLSDRFSAERPKGSFSTLEIQRTEQGDSAMYLCASSPLRGQGSNEQFFGPGTRLTVL.

The genes are TRBV12-3 or TRBV12-4 and TRBJ1-2; 8 nucleotides agree with TRBD1. The ends lost 6 bases at V and 8 bases at J; junction bases unmatched: 8. The length of the CDR3 is 13 residues. The CDR3 protein is CASSSDRAFGYTF. As DNA, the CDR3 is TGTGCCAGCAGCTCGGACAGGGCGTTCGGCTACACCTTC.

This chain joins TRBV7-2 and TRBJ2-2; D possibly corresponds to TRBD1 (6 bases). Germline CDR1 reads SGHTA; CDR2 reads FQGNSA. The V end lost 1 base, the J end lost 6 bases, and 9 bases lay between the germline ends. The CDR3 consists of 14 residues. CDR3 DNA: TGTGCCAGCAGCTTAGTTTCAGGGGCCGGGGAGCTGTTTTTT. Translating it yields CASSLVSGAGELFF. Filled out from reference TRBV7-2 and TRBJ2-2, the complete variable domain reads GAGVSQSPSNKVTEKGKDVELRCDPISGHTALYWYRQSLGQGLEFLIYFQGNSAPDKSGLPSDRFSAERTGGSVSTLTIQRTQQEDSAVYLCASSLVSGAGELFFGEGSRLTVL.

This chain connects TRBV19 to TRBJ2-1, with D perhaps TRBD1 (6 bases). With 6 bases removed from V and 5 bases from J, the gap between germline ends came to 11 bases. Per the germline V gene, CDR1 is LNHDA and CDR2 is SQIVND (reference sequence). This CDR3 has 13 residues. The CDR3 coding sequence is TGTGCCAGTAGCCGGACAGTCGACAATGAGCAGTTCTTC. Its protein is CASSRTVDNEQFF.

The chain joins TRBV4-1 to TRBJ1-1, with D maybe TRBD1 (6 bases). Germline V gene lookup returns CDR1 MGHRA and CDR2 YSYEKL. CDR3 size: 15 residues. The germline V and J ends were trimmed by 3 bases and 4 bases, with 15 bases remaining between them. CDR3: CASSQETTGSTEAFF. The CDR3 bases are TGCGCCAGCAGCCAGGAGACAACAGGGAGCACTGAAGCTTTCTTT.

The chain employs TRBV7-2 and TRBJ2-4; D is perhaps TRBD1 (6 bases). CDR3 size: 17 residues. V was trimmed by 1 base and J by 0 bases, leaving 13 bases between them. Germline V gene sequence: CDR1 SGHTA, CDR2 FQGNSA. CDR3 protein: CASSLDGTGLAKNIQYF. The CDR3 bases are TGTGCCAGCAGCTTAGATGGAACAGGGCTAGCCAAAAACATTCAGTACTTC. The complete variable domain, with remaining parts taken from reference TRBV7-2 and TRBJ2-4, reads GAGVSQSPSNKVTEKGKDVELRCDPISGHTALYWYRQSLGQGLEFLIYFQGNSAPDKSGLPSDRFSAERTGGSVSTLTIQRTQQEDSAVYLCASSLDGTGLAKNIQYFGAGTRLSVL.

This clone has only one observation. This chain connects TRBV9 to TRBJ1-2, with D perhaps matching TRBD1 (5 bases). The germline V gene encodes CDR1 SGDLS and CDR2 YYNGEE. This CDR3 spans 15 amino acids. Trimming removed 0 bases at V and 6 bases at J, with 15 bases between. The CDR3 region is CASSVALGIGDGYTF. CDR3 in DNA: TGTGCCAGCAGCGTAGCTTTGGGGATAGGGGATGGCTACACCTTC.

The chain recombines TRBV19 with TRBJ1-5, with 7 bases fitting TRBD1. Germline V gene lookup returns CDR1 LNHDA and CDR2 SQIVND (reference sequence). V lost 4 bases and J lost 8; bases outside the gene matches: 5. This CDR3 contains 13 residues. CDR3 DNA: TGTGCCAGTAGTAATACAGGGGTTGAGCCCCAGCATTTT. Its translation is CASSNTGVEPQHF.

The V gene is TRBV4-2, the J gene TRBJ2-7; 8 bases match TRBD1. Trimming took 4 bases from V and 5 from J; bases not matched to a gene: 7. The CDR3 has 14 residues. In germline, CDR1 is LGHNA, CDR2 YNFKEQ. The CDR3 coding sequence is TGTGCCAGCAGCCCATGGACAGGGAGCGACGAGCAGTACTTC. Protein product: CASSPWTGSDEQYF.

The chain recombines TRBV18 with TRBJ2-7; TRBD1 agrees at 7 bases. V trimming: 5 bases; J trimming: 6 bases; junction bases outside the gene matches: 7. The CDR3 has 13 residues. CDR1 is KGHSH, CDR2 LQKENI, per germline. CDR3 region: CASSSDRVGEQYF. The DNA for the CDR3 is TGTGCCAGCTCATCAGACAGGGTTGGCGAGCAGTACTTC.

The table lists this clone with a few counts. This chain joins TRBV2 and TRBJ1-2; 7 bases are shared with TRBD1. Germline assignment: CDR1 SNHLY and CDR2 FYNNEI. J lost 4 bases, V lost 5 bases, and 10 bases had no gene match. The length of the CDR3 is 15 residues. As DNA, the CDR3 is TGTGCCAGCAGTCTCCGTTCAGGGGGAGTCTATGGCTACACCTTC. The encoded protein is CASSLRSGGVYGYTF.

The CDR3 DNA reads as TGTGCCAGCAGCCAACGTCATGAGCAGTTCTTC. Its translation: CASSQRHEQFF. The genes are TRBV3-1 (or the pseudogene TRBV3-2) and TRBJ2-1; no clear D gene. The CDR3 runs 11 residues. The V gene lost 2 bases and the J gene lost 8 bases, with 4 bases spanning the gap. CDR1 is LGHDT and CDR2 is YNNKEL in the germline V gene (reference sequence).

The rearrangement links TRBV5-1 to TRBJ2-1; TRBD2 is a possible D gene (6 bases). CDR1 and CDR2 (germline): SGHRS, YFSETQ. V was shortened by 0 bases and J by 0 bases, with 10 bases between the two germline ends. This CDR3 has 16 residues. The CDR3 reads CASSLGEGLSYNEQFF. The CDR3 nucleotides read TGCGCCAGCAGCTTGGGAGAGGGACTCTCCTACAATGAGCAGTTCTTC.

The chain links TRBV6-2 or TRBV6-3 to TRBJ2-4, with a tentative D call TRBD2 (5 bases). The CDR3 is 12 amino acids. Trimming cost V 5 bases and J 9 bases, with 11 bases left between them. In germline, CDR1 is MNHEY, CDR2 SVGEGT. The CDR3: CASSSAAGIQYF. The CDR3 coding sequence is TGTGCCAGCAGTAGCGCTGCGGGCATTCAGTACTTC.

This clone came up once. The chain carries TRBV12-1 and TRBJ2-3; the tabulated D call, TRBD2, remains unverified against the DNA. TRBV12-1 is a known pseudogene. CDR3 length: 20 amino acids. For the CDR3, the DNA is TGTGCCAGCAGCTATAAACGCGTCCCGGGACTAGCGGGAAATACAGATACGCAGTATTTT. This sequence encodes CASSYKRVPGLAGNTDTQYF.

The chain combines TRBV19 with TRBJ2-1; 7 bases align to TRBD1. This CDR3 has 14 residues. The V gene end was trimmed by 2 bases and the J gene end by 8 bases; junction bases not matched to a gene: 6. Germline loops: CDR1 LNHDA, CDR2 SQIVND (reference sequence). For the CDR3, the DNA is TGTGCCAGTAGTATAAGGTCTACAGGGGATGAGCAGTTCTTC. Protein: CASSIRSTGDEQFF.

The J gene is TRBJ2-7, the V gene TRBV5-4, with D perhaps matching TRBD2 (5 bases). The ends were cut back, 3 bases at V and 7 bases at J, with 14 bases in the middle. Germline V gene lookup returns CDR1 SGHNT and CDR2 YYREEE (reference sequence). This CDR3 comprises 13 residues. The CDR3 DNA sequence: TGTGCCAGCAGCTCGGTACTAGTTTCGGAGCAGTACTTC. This codes for CASSSVLVSEQYF. Complete variable domain (other parts from reference TRBV5-4 and TRBJ2-7): ETGVTQSPTHLIKTRGQQVTLRCSSQSGHNTVSWYQQALGQGPQFIFQYYREEENGRGNFPPRFSGLQFPNYSSELNVNALELDDSALYLCASSSVLVSEQYFGPGTRLTVT.

The V gene is TRBV7-9, the J gene TRBJ2-1; D is ambiguous. V was pared by 2 bases and J by 8 bases, with 10 bases between. Germline CDR1 SEHNR, CDR2 FQNEAQ (reference sequence). The length of the CDR3 is 13 residues. The CDR3 DNA reads as TGTGCCAGCAGCTTATTAGAGCCGGATGAGCAGTTCTTC. It codes for CASSLLEPDEQFF.

The V call is TRBV19, the J call TRBJ2-1, with D perhaps matching TRBD2 (6 bases). CDR1 and CDR2 (germline): LNHDA, SQIVND (reference sequence). CDR3 length: 16 residues. V was shortened by 0 bases and J by 2 bases, with 11 bases between the two germline ends. CDR3 loop: CASSIEAGTPYNEQFF. CDR3 DNA sequence: TGTGCCAGTAGTATAGAGGCGGGAACCCCCTACAATGAGCAGTTCTTC.

This clone has a handful of counts. This rearrangement joins TRBV29-1 to TRBJ1-2; D is possibly TRBD1 (6 bases). The V end was cut by 4 bases, the J end by 8 bases, with 20 bases between. CDR1 SQVTM and CDR2 ANQGSEA come from the germline V gene. This CDR3 region has 14 residues. The CDR3 loop reads CSVVRSDLRGGYTF. Here the CDR3 DNA reads TGCAGCGTTGTTCGTTCCGACCTTAGGGGGGGCTACACCTTC.

The chain uses TRBV3-1 (or the pseudogene TRBV3-2) and TRBJ1-1, with 9 bases matching TRBD1. The V gene's germline CDR1 is LGHDT and CDR2 YNNKEL (reference sequence). The CDR3 has 14 residues. The V segment lost 6 bases and the J segment 6 bases; nucleotides outside the gene matches: 8. CDR3 in amino acids: CASSLTGGASEAFF. The CDR3 DNA is TGTGCCAGCAGTCTAACAGGGGGCGCTTCTGAAGCTTTCTTT.